A selection of T cell receptor beta chains follows, all from one sample in a study of blood T cell repertoires in COVID-19. The data were produced by immunoSEQ multiplex PCR, yet TCRdb's version contains in-frame clones alone and is incomplete. The repertoire has about 210,000 clones, roughly 85% of them found once; the top ten carry around a sixth. Input material: PBMCs or T cells enriched from blood (not recorded which). Source of these receptors: a man aged 40-49 years who had recovered from COVID-19. Both conserved end residues are part of each CDR3. The order of the fields is CDR3 length, V gene, clone size, J gene, D gene, CDR3 DNA, CDR3 protein. A D gene is named only where the DNA matches it firmly. Some rows have no size entry. The others give once, few or many, or a class for an expanded clone.

14	TRBV7-9	-	TRBJ2-1	-	TGTGCCAGCAGCTTATACGGTGCCCTCAATGAGCAGTTCTTC	CASSLYGALNEQFF
14	TRBV6-4	-	TRBJ1-6	-	TGTGCCAGCAGTGATGGGGGCAGTAATTCACCCCTCCACTTT	CASSDGGSNSPLHF
14	TRBV2	once	TRBJ1-2	TRBD1	TGTGCCAGCAGCCCGGGACAGCGAAACTATGGCTACACCTTC	CASSPGQRNYGYTF
14	TRBV5-1	-	TRBJ2-7	TRBD1	TGCGCCAGCAGCTTGACAGGGGGTCCCCACGAGCAGTACTTC	CASSLTGGPHEQYF
16	TRBV30	-	TRBJ1-3	-	TGTGCCTGGAGTGTAAGAGAATACTCCTCTGGAAACACCATATATTTT	CAWSVREYSSGNTIYF
14	TRBV6-5	-	TRBJ2-7	TRBD1	TGTGCCAGCAGGGACCTCGGACAGGCAAACGAGCAGTACTTC	CASRDLGQANEQYF
13	TRBV10-1	-	TRBJ1-2	-	TGCGCCAGCAGTGAAACTCCTAACTATGGCTACACCTTC	CASSETPNYGYTF
15	TRBV9	once	TRBJ2-7	TRBD2	TGTGCCAGCAGCCCCTATAGCGGGAGTCCCTACGAGCAGTACTTC	CASSPYSGSPYEQYF
17	TRBV5-1	-	TRBJ2-1	-	TGCGCCAGCAGCTTGGGGTCGAGGGAGTTAGCGCGTAATGAGCAGTTCTTC	CASSLGSRELARNEQFF
16	TRBV28	-	TRBJ2-6	-	TGTGCCAGCAGCTCGCCTACAGGGTACGGGGCCAACGTCCTGACTTTC	CASSSPTGYGANVLTF
14	TRBV27	-	TRBJ2-7	TRBD1	TGTGCCAGCAGTCCGCCCGGGACAGATTACGAGCAGTACTTC	CASSPPGTDYEQYF
13	TRBV7-9	-	TRBJ1-4	-	TGTGCCAGCAGCCCCGACTCAATGGCAAAACTGTTTTTT	CASSPDSMAKLFF
14	TRBV6-5	-	TRBJ2-1	TRBD2	TGTGCCAGCAGTTACTCTAGCGGGAGTGACGTGCAGTTCTTC	CASSYSSGSDVQFF
17	TRBV3-1/TRBV3-2	-	TRBJ2-6	-	TGTGCCAGCAGCCAAGTCGGTAGTCACTCTGGGGCCAACGTCCTGACTTTC	CASSQVGSHSGANVLTF
15	TRBV2	-	TRBJ1-5	-	TGTGCCAGCAGTGAAGCGGAGGGAGGCAATCAGCCCCAGCATTTT	CASSEAEGGNQPQHF
15	TRBV27	-	TRBJ2-7	-	TGTGCCAGCAGTTTGGCGGGACAGAAATCCTACGAGCAGTACTTC	CASSLAGQKSYEQYF
13	TRBV12-3/TRBV12-4	-	TRBJ1-3	-	TGTGCCAGCAGACTATCTCGGGGGGACACCATATATTTT	CASRLSRGDTIYF
15	TRBV5-1	-	TRBJ2-7	TRBD1	TGCGCCAGCACCCGTTCGGGACAGGGGGCGAACGAGCAGTACTTC	CASTRSGQGANEQYF
13	TRBV5-1	-	TRBJ1-1	-	TGCGCCAGCAGAGAACAGGAGTACACTGAAGCTTTCTTT	CASREQEYTEAFF
14	TRBV5-4	-	TRBJ1-2	-	TGTGCCAGCAGCTTGGATGCGGGGGCCTATGGCTACACCTTC	CASSLDAGAYGYTF
14	TRBV19	-	TRBJ2-2	-	TGTGCCAGTTCTTACGACAGGAACACCGGGGAGCTGTTTTTT	CASSYDRNTGELFF
15	TRBV27	-	TRBJ1-1	TRBD1	TGTGCCAGCAGTTCCCTGGGACAGATGAACACTGAAGCTTTCTTT	CASSSLGQMNTEAFF
16	TRBV6-2/TRBV6-3	-	TRBJ2-1	TRBD2	TGTGCCAGCAGCTTTGGACTAGCGGGACGATACAATGAGCAGTTCTTC	CASSFGLAGRYNEQFF
14	TRBV18	-	TRBJ1-2	-	TGTGCCAGCTCACCCGGGGGGGGCGCGTCTGGCTACACCTTC	CASSPGGGASGYTF
13	TRBV30	-	TRBJ1-1	TRBD1	TGTGCCGTCTCACAGGGGGGGCACACTGAAGCTTTCTTT	CAVSQGGHTEAFF
15	TRBV4-2	-	TRBJ1-4	-	TGTGCCAGCAGCCAAGGGCGGGCAGTTGGTGAAAAACTGTTTTTT	CASSQGRAVGEKLFF
17	TRBV7-3	-	TRBJ2-2	-	TGTGCCAGCAGCTTAATAGGCGACGGGTCGAACACCGGGGAGCTGTTTTTT	CASSLIGDGSNTGELFF
15	TRBV21-1	-	TRBJ2-1	-	TGTGCCACAACGCCCAAGGACAGGGGGTACAATGAGCAGTTCTTC	CATTPKDRGYNEQFF
15	TRBV19	-	TRBJ2-7	TRBD1	TGTGCCAGTAGTTTCCCCGGGACAGGGGTCTACGAGCAGTACTTC	CASSFPGTGVYEQYF
16	TRBV5-1	-	TRBJ2-5	TRBD1	TGCGCCACCCGCCAACCGGGACAGGGAAAACAAGAGACCCAGTACTTC	CATRQPGQGKQETQYF
15	TRBV27	-	TRBJ2-2	-	TGTGCCAGCAGTTTAACAGCTACGGTCACCGGGGAGCTGTTTTTT	CASSLTATVTGELFF
14	TRBV6-5	-	TRBJ1-4	-	TGTGCCAGCAGTTACAACAGGGTCAATGAAAAACTGTTTTTT	CASSYNRVNEKLFF